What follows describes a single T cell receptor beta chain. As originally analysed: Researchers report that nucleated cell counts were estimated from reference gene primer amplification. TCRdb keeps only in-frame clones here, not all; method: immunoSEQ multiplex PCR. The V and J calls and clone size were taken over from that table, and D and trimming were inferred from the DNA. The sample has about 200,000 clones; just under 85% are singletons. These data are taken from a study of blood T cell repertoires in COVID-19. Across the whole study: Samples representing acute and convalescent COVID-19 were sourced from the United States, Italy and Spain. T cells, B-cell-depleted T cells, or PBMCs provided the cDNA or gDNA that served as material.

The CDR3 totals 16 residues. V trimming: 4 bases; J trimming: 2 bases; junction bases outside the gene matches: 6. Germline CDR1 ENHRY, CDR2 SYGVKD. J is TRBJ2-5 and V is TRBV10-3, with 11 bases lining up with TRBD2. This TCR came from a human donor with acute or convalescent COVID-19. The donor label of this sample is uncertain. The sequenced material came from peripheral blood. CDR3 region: CAISGSSGRRQETQYF. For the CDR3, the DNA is TGTGCCATCAGTGGGTCTAGCGGGAGGAGGCAAGAGACCCAGTACTTC.